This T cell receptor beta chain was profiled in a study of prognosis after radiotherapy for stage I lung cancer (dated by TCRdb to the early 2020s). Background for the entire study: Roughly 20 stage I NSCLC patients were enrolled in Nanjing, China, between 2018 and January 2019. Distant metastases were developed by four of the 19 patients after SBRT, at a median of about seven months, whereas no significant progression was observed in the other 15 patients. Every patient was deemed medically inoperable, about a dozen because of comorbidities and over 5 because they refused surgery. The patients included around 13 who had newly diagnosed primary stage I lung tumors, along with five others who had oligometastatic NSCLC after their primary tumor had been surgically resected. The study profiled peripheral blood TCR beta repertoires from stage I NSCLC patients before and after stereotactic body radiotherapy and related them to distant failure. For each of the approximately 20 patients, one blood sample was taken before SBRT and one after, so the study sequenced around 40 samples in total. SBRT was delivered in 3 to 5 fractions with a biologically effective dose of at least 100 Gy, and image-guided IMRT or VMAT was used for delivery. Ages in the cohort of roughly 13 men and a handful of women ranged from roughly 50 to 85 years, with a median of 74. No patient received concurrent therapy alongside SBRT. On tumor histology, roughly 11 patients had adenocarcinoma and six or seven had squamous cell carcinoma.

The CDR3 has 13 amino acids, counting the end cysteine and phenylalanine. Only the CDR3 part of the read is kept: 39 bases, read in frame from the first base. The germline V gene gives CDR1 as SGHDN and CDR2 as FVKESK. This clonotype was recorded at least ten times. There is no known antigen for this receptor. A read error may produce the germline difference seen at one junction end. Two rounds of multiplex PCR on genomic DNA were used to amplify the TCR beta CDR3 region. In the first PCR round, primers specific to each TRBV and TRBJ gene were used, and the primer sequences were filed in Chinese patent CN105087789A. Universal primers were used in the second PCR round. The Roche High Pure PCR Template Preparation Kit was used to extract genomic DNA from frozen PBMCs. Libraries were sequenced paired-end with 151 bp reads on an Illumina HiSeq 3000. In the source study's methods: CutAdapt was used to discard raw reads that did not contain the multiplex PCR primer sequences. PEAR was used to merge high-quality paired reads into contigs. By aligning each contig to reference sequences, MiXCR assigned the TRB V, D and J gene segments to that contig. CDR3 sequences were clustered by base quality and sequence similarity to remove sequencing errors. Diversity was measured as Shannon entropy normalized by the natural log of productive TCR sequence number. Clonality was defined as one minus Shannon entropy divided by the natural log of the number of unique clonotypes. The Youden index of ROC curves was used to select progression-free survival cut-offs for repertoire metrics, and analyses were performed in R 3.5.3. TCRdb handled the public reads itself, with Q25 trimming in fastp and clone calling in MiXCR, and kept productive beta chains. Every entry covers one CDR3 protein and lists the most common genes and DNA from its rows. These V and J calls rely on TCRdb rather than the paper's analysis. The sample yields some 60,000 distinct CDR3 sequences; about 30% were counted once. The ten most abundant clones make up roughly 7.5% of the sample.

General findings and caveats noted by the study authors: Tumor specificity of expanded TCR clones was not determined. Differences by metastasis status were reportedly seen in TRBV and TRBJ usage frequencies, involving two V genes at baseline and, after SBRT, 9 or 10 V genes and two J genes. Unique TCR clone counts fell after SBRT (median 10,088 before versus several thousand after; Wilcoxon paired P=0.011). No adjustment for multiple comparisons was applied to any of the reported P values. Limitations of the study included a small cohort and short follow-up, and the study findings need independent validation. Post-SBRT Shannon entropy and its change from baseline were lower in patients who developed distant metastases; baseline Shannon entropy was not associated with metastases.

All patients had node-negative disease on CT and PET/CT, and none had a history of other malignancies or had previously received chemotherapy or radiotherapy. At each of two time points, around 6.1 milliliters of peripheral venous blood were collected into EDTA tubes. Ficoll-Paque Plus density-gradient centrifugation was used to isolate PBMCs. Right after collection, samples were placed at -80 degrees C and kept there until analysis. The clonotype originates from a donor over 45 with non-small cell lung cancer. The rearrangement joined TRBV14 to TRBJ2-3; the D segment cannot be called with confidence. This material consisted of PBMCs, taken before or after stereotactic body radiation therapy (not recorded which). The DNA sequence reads TGTGCCAGCAGCGAAGATGTAGCAGATACGCAGTATTTT. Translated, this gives CASSEDVADTQYF.